Listed below are T cell receptor beta chains from one sample, sequenced in a study of long-term antiretroviral therapy in people with HIV. Repertoires were generated with immunoSEQ multiplex PCR, while TCRdb's copy carries only in-frame clones and drops some. Of 25,000 to 30,000 clones listed, 65% to 85% are singletons. Source: unsorted PBMCs, taken 0.4 years after starting antiretroviral therapy. These receptors were taken from a young man with HIV. Both conserved end residues are part of each CDR3. D genes are given only for firm matches. Not every row has a clone size; where given, it reads once, few, many or a size class.

J gene,clone size,V gene,D gene,CDR3 protein,CDR3 DNA
TRBJ2-3,NA,TRBV4-2,NA,CASSQAAGGAEDTQYF,TGTGCCAGCAGCCAAGCCGCCGGGGGCGCGGAAGATACGCAGTATTTT
TRBJ2-7,NA,TRBV28,NA,CASSLTAGRISYEQYF,TGTGCCAGCAGTTTAACGGCAGGGCGCATCTCCTACGAGCAGTACTTC
TRBJ2-3,once,TRBV27,NA,CASSPLWGETPSDTQYF,TGTGCCAGCAGTCCATTATGGGGGGAGACCCCTTCAGATACGCAGTATTTT
TRBJ1-1,NA,TRBV27,NA,CASSLSFDGNTEAFF,TGTGCCAGCAGTTTATCGTTCGACGGAAACACTGAAGCTTTCTTT
TRBJ2-7,NA,TRBV2,TRBD1,CASAGTGRNEQYF,TGTGCCAGCGCCGGGACAGGGAGAAACGAGCAGTACTTC
TRBJ1-2,NA,TRBV28,NA,CASSLMGYGYTF,TGTGCCAGCAGTTTAATGGGGTATGGCTACACCTTC
TRBJ2-1,NA,TRBV14,NA,CASSAGTGSSYNEQFF,TGTGCCAGCAGCGCGGGGACCGGCAGCTCCTACAATGAGCAGTTCTTC
TRBJ1-2,NA,TRBV5-6,NA,CASSLIGQLANYGYTF,TGTGCCAGCAGCCTCATCGGGCAGTTAGCTAACTATGGCTACACCTTC
TRBJ2-5,NA,TRBV28,NA,CASSLSGRPQETQYF,TGTGCCAGCAGTTTATCGGGCAGGCCCCAAGAGACCCAGTACTTC
TRBJ1-3,NA,TRBV18,NA,CASSRGGAENTIYF,TGTGCCAGCTCACGGGGAGGCGCGGAAAACACCATATATTTT
TRBJ2-1,NA,TRBV10-1,TRBD1,CASRPQGAIYNEQFF,TGCGCCAGCAGGCCCCAGGGGGCTATCTACAATGAGCAGTTCTTC
TRBJ2-3,NA,TRBV7-8,TRBD2,CASSWTSGGRDTQYF,TGTGCCAGCAGCTGGACTAGCGGGGGGAGAGATACGCAGTATTTT
TRBJ2-7,NA,TRBV6-5,TRBD2,CASSYFDVSGKDEQYF,TGTGCCAGCAGTTACTTCGACGTAAGCGGGAAGGACGAGCAGTACTTC
TRBJ1-2,few,TRBV19,NA,CASSPTNYGYTF,TGTGCCAGTAGTCCCACAAACTATGGCTACACCTTC